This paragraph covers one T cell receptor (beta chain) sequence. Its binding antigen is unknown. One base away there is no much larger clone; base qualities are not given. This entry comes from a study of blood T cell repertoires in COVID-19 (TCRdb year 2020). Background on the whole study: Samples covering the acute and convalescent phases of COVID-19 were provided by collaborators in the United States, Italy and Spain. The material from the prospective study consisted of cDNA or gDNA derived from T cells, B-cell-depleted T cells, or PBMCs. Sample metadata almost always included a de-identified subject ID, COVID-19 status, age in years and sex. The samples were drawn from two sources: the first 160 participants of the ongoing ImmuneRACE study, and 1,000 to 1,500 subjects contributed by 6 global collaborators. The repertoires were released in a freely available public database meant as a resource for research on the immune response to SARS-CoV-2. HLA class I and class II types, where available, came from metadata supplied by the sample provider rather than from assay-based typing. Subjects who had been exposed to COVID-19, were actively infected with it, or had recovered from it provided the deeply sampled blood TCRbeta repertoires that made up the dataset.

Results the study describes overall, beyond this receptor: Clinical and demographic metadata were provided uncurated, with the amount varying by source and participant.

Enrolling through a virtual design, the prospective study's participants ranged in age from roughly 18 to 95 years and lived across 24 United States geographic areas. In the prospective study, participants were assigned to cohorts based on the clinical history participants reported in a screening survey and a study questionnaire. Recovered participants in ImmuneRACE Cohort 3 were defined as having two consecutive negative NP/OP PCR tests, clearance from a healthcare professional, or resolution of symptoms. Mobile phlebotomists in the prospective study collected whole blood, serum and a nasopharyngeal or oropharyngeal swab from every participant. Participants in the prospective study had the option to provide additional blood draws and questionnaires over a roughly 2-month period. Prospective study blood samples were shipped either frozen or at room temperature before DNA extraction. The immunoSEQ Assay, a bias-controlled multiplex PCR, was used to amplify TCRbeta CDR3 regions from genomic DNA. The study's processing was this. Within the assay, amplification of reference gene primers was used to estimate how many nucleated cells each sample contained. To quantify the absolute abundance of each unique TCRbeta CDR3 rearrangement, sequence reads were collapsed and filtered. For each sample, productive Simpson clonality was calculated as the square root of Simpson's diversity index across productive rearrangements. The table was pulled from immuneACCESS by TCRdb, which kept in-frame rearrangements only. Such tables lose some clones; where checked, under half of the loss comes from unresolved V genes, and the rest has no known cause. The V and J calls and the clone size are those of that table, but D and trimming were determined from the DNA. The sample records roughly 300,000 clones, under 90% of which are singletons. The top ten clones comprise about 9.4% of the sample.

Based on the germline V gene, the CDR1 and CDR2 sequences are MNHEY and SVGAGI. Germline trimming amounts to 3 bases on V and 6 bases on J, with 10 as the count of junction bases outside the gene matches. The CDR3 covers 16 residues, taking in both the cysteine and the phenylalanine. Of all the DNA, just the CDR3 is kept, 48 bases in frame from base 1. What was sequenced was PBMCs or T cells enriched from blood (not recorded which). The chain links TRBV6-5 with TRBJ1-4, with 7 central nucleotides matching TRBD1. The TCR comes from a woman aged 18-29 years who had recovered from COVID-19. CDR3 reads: CASSYSPQGGYEKLFF. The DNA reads TGTGCCAGCAGTTATTCCCCTCAGGGGGGCTATGAAAAACTGTTTTTT.